The 15 T cell receptor beta chains reported below all come from one sample, sequenced in a study of response to subunit inactivated influenza vaccine. TCRdb itself ran the RT-PCR reads through MiXCR, one entry per CDR3 protein. In the table there are 800,000 or so distinct CDR3 sequences, 21% of which are singletons. The sample consisted of PBMCs from blood, taken around 5 days after vaccination. The receptors originated from a man in his fifties who received an inactivated influenza vaccine.

This clonotype was counted a few times. The J gene is TRBJ2-3, the V gene TRBV4-3, with D unclear. Germline V gene sequence: CDR1 LGHNA, CDR2 YSLEER. This CDR3 is built from 15 residues. Trimming shortened V by 0 bases and J by 0 bases, and 7 bases separated the two germline ends. The CDR3 loop is CASSQEVVSTDTQYF. CDR3 sequence (DNA): TGCGCCAGCAGCCAAGAAGTTGTTAGCACAGATACGCAGTATTTT.

The chain uses TRBV6-2 or TRBV6-3 and TRBJ1-1; D might be TRBD1 (5 bases). The CDR3 is 16 residues long. The ends were cut back, 2 bases at V and 2 bases at J, with 15 bases in the middle. The V gene's germline CDR1 is MNHEY and CDR2 SVGEGT. CDR3 protein: CASSYGVGRANTEAFF. In nucleotides, the CDR3 is TGTGCCAGCAGTTACGGAGTCGGCAGGGCAAACACTGAAGCTTTCTTT.

The rearrangement joins TRBV7-2 to TRBJ1-1; D is unclear. Germline CDR1 and CDR2: SGHTA and FQGNSA. V dropped 3 bases and J dropped 1 base, with 9 bases sitting between them. CDR3 length: 14 amino acids. CDR3 coding DNA: TGTGCCAGCAGCTTTAATCCAAGGAACACTGAAGCTTTCTTT. Protein sequence: CASSFNPRNTEAFF.

This clonotype was counted a few times. This chain joins TRBV4-1 and TRBJ1-1; 8 nucleotides align to TRBD1. V was clipped by 7 bases and J by 5 bases; unmatched bases: 6. Per germline, CDR1 MGHRA and CDR2 YSYEKL. The CDR3 runs to 13 residues. The CDR3 DNA sequence: TGCGCCAGCAACAGGGGGGGAATAACTGAAGCTTTCTTT. Its translation: CASNRGGITEAFF.

This clonotype was picked up a small number of times. This chain uses TRBV20-1 with TRBJ1-4; D may be TRBD1 (6 bases). This CDR3 comprises 13 residues. V shed 3 bases and J shed 8 bases, with 13 bases lying between them. Germline V gene sequence: CDR1 DFQATT, CDR2 SNEGSKA (reference sequence). CDR3: CSASRGKGEKLFF. The CDR3 nucleotides read TGCAGTGCTAGTAGGGGGAAAGGCGAAAAACTGTTTTTT.

This clonotype was recorded a few times. The V call is TRBV7-8, the J call TRBJ2-7; D is possibly TRBD1 or TRBD2 (5 bases each). Germline CDR1 is SGHVS and CDR2 is FQNEAQ. CDR3 size: 15 residues. Trimming removed 5 bases from V and 0 bases from J, with 14 bases in between. CDR3 DNA: TGTGCCAGCAGCCCCGGGACCCAAGGCTCCTACGAGCAGTACTTC. This codes for CASSPGTQGSYEQYF.

This clonotype has ten or more counts. The CDR3 DNA reads TGTGCCAGCAGCGCTCGTGGGGGGGAGCAGTTCTTC. Amino acids: CASSARGGEQFF. The chain combines TRBV9 with TRBJ2-1; TRBD2 might be the D (6 bases). V dropped 3 bases and J dropped 10 bases, with 11 bases sitting between them. CDR1 and CDR2 from the germline V gene are SGDLS and YYNGEE. The CDR3 contains 12 residues.

This clonotype was detected only a few times. The J gene is TRBJ2-5, the V gene TRBV11-2; 7 bases fit TRBD1. With V trimmed by 2 bases and J by 6 bases, 3 bases remained unmatched. The CDR3 is 13 residues long. Germline-derived CDR1 and CDR2 are SGHAT and FQNNGV. CDR3: CASSLNRGKTQYF. The CDR3 nucleotides read TGTGCCAGCAGCTTAAACAGGGGCAAGACCCAGTACTTC.

In its sample, this clonotype was seen many times. The genes are TRBV12-3 or TRBV12-4 and TRBJ1-1; D remains unclear. The CDR3 contains 11 residues. V dropped 7 bases and J dropped 7 bases, with 10 bases sitting between them. The CDR3: CASTRMGEAFF. DNA of the CDR3: TGTGCCAGCACCAGAATGGGTGAAGCTTTCTTT.

The V call is TRBV6-1, the J call TRBJ1-2; TRBD1 matches 10 bases. Germline CDR1 MNHNS, CDR2 SASEGT. The junction had 14 bases not matched to a gene; V was cut back by 9 bases and J by 7 bases. This CDR3 has 15 residues. The CDR3 loop reads CASRKGGQGSSGYTF. CDR3 nucleotides: TGTGCCAGTCGGAAGGGGGGACAGGGGTCCAGTGGCTACACCTTC.

The rearrangement joins TRBV20-1 to TRBJ2-5; possibly TRBD2 for D (6 bases). The V and J ends lost 3 bases and 4 bases respectively, with 24 bases between them. Per germline, CDR1 DFQATT and CDR2 SNEGSKA (reference sequence). The CDR3 has 17 residues. CDR3 DNA: TGCAGTGCTAGTGAAGAGGGGCTGCTAGCGAATGGAGAGACCCAGTACTTC. It is translated as CSASEEGLLANGETQYF.

This clonotype was detected a few times. The gene calls are TRBV5-1 and TRBJ1-3; 7 positions agree with TRBD1. Losses at the gene ends were 1 base for V and 2 bases for J; bases not matched to a gene: 6. Per germline, CDR1 SGHRS and CDR2 YFSETQ. CDR3 size: 16 residues. In DNA, the CDR3 is TGCGCCAGCAGCTTGCCCCGGACAGGAACTGGAAACACCATATATTTT. This sequence encodes CASSLPRTGTGNTIYF.

V and J are TRBV3-1 and TRBJ2-7, with D tentatively TRBD2 (6 bases). This CDR3 has 16 residues. The V and J ends lost 3 bases and 0 bases respectively, with 15 bases between them. Germline values: CDR1 LGHDT, CDR2 YNNKEL (reference sequence). The chain's CDR3 is CASSQLDGTASYEQYF. The CDR3 DNA reads TGTGCCAGCAGCCAGTTAGACGGGACTGCCTCCTACGAGCAGTACTTC.

DNA of the CDR3: TGCGCCAGCAGCTTGACGGGACAGATCGCCGAGACCCAGTACTTC. It yields the protein CASSLTGQIAETQYF. The rearrangement links TRBV5-1 to TRBJ2-5; TRBD1 agrees at 7 bases. From germline, CDR1 is SGHRS and CDR2 YFSETQ. CDR3 length equals 15 residues. J lost 5 bases, V lost 1 base, and 8 bases had no gene match. Based on the CDR3 plus reference TRBV5-1 and TRBJ2-5, the full variable domain is KAGVTQTPRYLIKTRGQQVTLSCSPISGHRSVSWYQQTPGQGLQFLFEYFSETQRNKGNFPGRFSGRQFSNSRSEMNVSTLELGDSALYLCASSLTGQIAETQYFGPGTRLLVL.

The CDR3 loop reads CASSLGLSGSSLYF. In DNA, the CDR3 is TGTGCCAGCAGCTTAGGTCTATCGGGGTCCAGTCTGTACTTC. The chain joins TRBV11-2 to TRBJ2-7, with a possible D match to TRBD2 (5 bases). CDR1 and CDR2 from the germline V gene are SGHAT and FQNNGV. CDR3 size: 14 residues. The V gene lost 1 base and the J gene lost 12 bases, with 19 bases spanning the gap.